These 21 T cell receptor beta chains were all obtained from the same sample, sequenced in a study of response to subunit inactivated influenza vaccine. TCRdb called the RT-PCR reads again in MiXCR, with one record for every CDR3 protein. The data show more than 200,000 distinct CDR3 sequences, with 12% seen just once and roughly 7.7% held by the top ten. Here the sequenced sample was non-naive T cells sorted from PBMCs, taken about 14 days before vaccination. These receptors all come from a man aged 45-65 years who received an inactivated influenza vaccine.

The chain has TRBV6-2 or TRBV6-3 and TRBJ2-5, with D possibly being TRBD1 or TRBD2 (5 bases each). The CDR3 covers 15 residues. V lost 7 bases to trimming and J lost 5 bases, with 20 bases between them. CDR1 is MNHEY and CDR2 is SVGEGT in the germline V gene. In DNA form, the CDR3 reads TGTGCCAGCATCGACGCGGGCAGGGTCGAGGAGACCCAGTACTTC. Residues: CASIDAGRVEETQYF.

A few counts support this clonotype. This chain connects TRBV7-8 to TRBJ2-1, with D possibly matching TRBD2 (6 bases). This CDR3 region has 15 residues. Per the germline V gene, CDR1 is SGHVS and CDR2 is FQNEAQ. Trimming took 4 bases from V and 7 from J, leaving 17 bases between them. The CDR3 nucleotides read TGTGCCAGCAGCTACCAGGAGGGCTCTTGGAATGAGCAGTTCTTC. Protein: CASSYQEGSWNEQFF.

This clonotype was counted only a few times. The chain employs TRBV7-9 and TRBJ2-5; D is perhaps TRBD2 (6 bases). CDR1 is SEHNR, CDR2 FQNEAQ, per germline (reference sequence). This CDR3 is 14 amino acids long. V was pared by 5 bases and J by 5 bases, with 15 bases between. Here the CDR3 DNA reads TGTGCCAGCAGCCACGGACTAAATGTGGAGACCCAGTACTTC. It yields the protein CASSHGLNVETQYF.

This clonotype was detected a few times. The V call is TRBV7-2, the J call TRBJ2-3; 8 nucleotides match TRBD2. The V gene's germline CDR1 is SGHTA and CDR2 FQGNSA. The CDR3 is 13 residues long. V lost 7 bases, J lost 1 base, and 1 base stayed unmatched. Here the CDR3 reads CASNGGGTDTQYF. For the CDR3, the DNA is TGTGCCAGCAACGGGGGGGGCACAGATACGCAGTATTTT.

This clonotype has ten or more counts. This chain joins TRBV20-1 and TRBJ1-1, with D possibly matching TRBD1 (6 bases). With 5 bases removed from V and 10 bases from J, the gap between germline ends came to 17 bases. CDR3 size: 12 residues. Germline lookup yields CDR1 DFQATT and CDR2 SNEGSKA (reference sequence). The CDR3 is CSAGPLGAGAFF. CDR3 bases: TGCAGTGCTGGCCCATTGGGGGCCGGAGCTTTCTTT.

This clonotype was detected ten times or more. The chain combines TRBV5-4 with TRBJ2-7; D is unclear. The CDR3 length is 14 residues. Trimming left V 4 bases short and J 0 bases short, with 11 bases between. Per germline, CDR1 SGHNT and CDR2 YYREEE (reference sequence). In DNA, the CDR3 is TGTGCCAGCAGCCACCTGGCTGACTCCTACGAGCAGTACTTC. Its protein product is CASSHLADSYEQYF.

This clonotype was seen a few times. The chain uses TRBV5-1 and TRBJ2-3; D is ambiguous. Germline CDR1 SGHRS, CDR2 YFSETQ. V was cut by 0 bases and J by 4 bases, with 3 bases left in between. CDR3 size: 12 residues. CDR3 residues: CASSLDADTQYF. In nucleotides, the CDR3 is TGCGCCAGCAGCTTGGATGCAGATACGCAGTATTTT. The full variable domain, its missing parts supplied by reference TRBV5-1 and TRBJ2-3, is KAGVTQTPRYLIKTRGQQVTLSCSPISGHRSVSWYQQTPGQGLQFLFEYFSETQRNKGNFPGRFSGRQFSNSRSEMNVSTLELGDSALYLCASSLDADTQYFGPGTRLTVL.

This clonotype was recorded at least ten times. CDR3: CATSDLPDRTESSYNEQFF. The CDR3 DNA reads TGTGCCACCAGTGATTTACCCGACAGGACGGAGAGCTCCTACAATGAGCAGTTCTTC. The J gene is TRBJ2-1, the V gene TRBV24-1; TRBD1 might be the D (6 bases). The germline V gene has CDR1 KGHDR and CDR2 SFDVKD. V was cut by 1 base and J by 0 bases, with 18 bases left in between. The CDR3 has 19 amino acids.

This chain joins TRBV6-5 and TRBJ2-1, with TRBD2 matching over 10 bases. Germline-derived CDR1 and CDR2 are MNHEY and SVGAGI. Losses at the gene ends were 2 bases for V and 4 bases for J; bases not matched to a gene: 5. The CDR3 spans 16 residues. The CDR3 region has the DNA TGTGCCAGCAGTTACAGGCTAGCGGGGGTATACAATGAGCAGTTCTTC. Encoded protein: CASSYRLAGVYNEQFF.

V gene TRBV7-2 combines with J gene TRBJ2-3; D not certain. Germline CDR1 reads SGHTA; CDR2 reads FQGNSA. V lost 8 bases, J lost 1 base, and 16 bases lay in between. CDR3 size: 15 residues. This CDR3 reads CASSVRPSGTDTQYF. The CDR3 DNA reads as TGTGCCAGCTCAGTCAGGCCTTCTGGCACAGATACGCAGTATTTT.

This clonotype was detected many times. CDR3 sequence reads: CASSLTWSEQFF. In nucleotides, the CDR3 is TGTGCCAGCAGCTTAACGTGGAGTGAGCAGTTCTTC. V usage is TRBV7-2 and J usage is TRBJ2-1; D gene unclear. Germline V lookup: CDR1 SGHTA, CDR2 FQGNSA. The CDR3 extends over 12 amino acids. V was trimmed by 2 bases and J by 9 bases, leaving 8 bases between them.

The chain recombines TRBV6-4 with TRBJ2-2, with TRBD2 identical over 10 bases. This CDR3 spans 17 amino acids. With 0 bases clipped from V and 4 bases from J, the junction kept 5 bases outside the gene matches. CDR1 and CDR2 (germline): MRHNA, SNTAGT. The CDR3 here is CASSDSAGGSGTGELFF. The CDR3 bases are TGTGCCAGCAGTGACTCAGCGGGAGGGTCTGGCACCGGGGAGCTGTTTTTT.

The DNA of the CDR3 is TGCAGTGCTCCCGGGACTAGCGGACGCTACGAGCAGTACTTC. Translation gives CSAPGTSGRYEQYF. The chain uses TRBV20-1 and TRBJ2-7, with 11 bases matching TRBD2. Germline CDR1 is DFQATT and CDR2 is SNEGSKA (reference sequence). This CDR3 is 14 amino acids long. The V segment lost 5 bases and the J segment 3 bases; nucleotides outside the gene matches: 6.

There are many counts of this clonotype. The J gene is TRBJ2-7, the V gene TRBV7-9, with D hard to call. Germline CDR1 and CDR2: SEHNR and FQNEAQ (reference sequence). This CDR3 comprises 15 residues. V was clipped by 5 bases and J by 2 bases, with 16 bases between them. The CDR3 coding sequence is TGTGCCAGCAGCACAAACGTGGGGTTACCCTACGAGCAGTACTTC. Amino acids: CASSTNVGLPYEQYF. Looking up the rest from reference TRBV7-9 and TRBJ2-7 gives the full variable domain: DTGVSQNPRHKITKRGQNVTFRCDPISEHNRLYWYRQTLGQGPEFLTYFQNEAQLEKSRLLSDRFSAERPKGSFSTLEIQRTEQGDSAMYLCASSTNVGLPYEQYFGPGTRLTVT.

The chain carries TRBV5-1 and TRBJ2-7; TRBD1 aligns across 9 bases. The CDR3 is 13 amino acids. From germline, CDR1 is SGHRS and CDR2 YFSETQ. The V segment lost 4 bases and the J segment 7 bases; nucleotides outside the gene matches: 6. DNA of the CDR3: TGCGCCAGCAGCACACGGGGACAGGGTGAGCAGTACTTC. Translated: CASSTRGQGEQYF.

This clonotype was observed at least ten times. The chain carries TRBV10-3 and TRBJ2-7; 10 bases agree with TRBD1. CDR1 ENHRY and CDR2 SYGVKD come from the germline V gene. The CDR3 runs to 13 residues. V lost 3 bases to trimming and J lost 7 bases; unmatched junction nucleotides: 3. In DNA, the CDR3 is TGTGCCATCAGTGACCCGGGACAGGGGGAGCAGTACTTC. It yields the protein CAISDPGQGEQYF.

This clonotype counts as medium-sized. V and J are TRBV29-1 and TRBJ2-1, with a possible D match to TRBD2 (5 bases). CDR3 length: 15 amino acids. V was pared by 4 bases and J by 2 bases, with 15 bases between. Germline CDR1 is SQVTM and CDR2 is ANQGSEA. Here the CDR3 DNA reads TGCAGCGTTGCATCTCGGCTAGCCCCCTACAATGAGCAGTTCTTC. It yields the protein CSVASRLAPYNEQFF.

Only a few counts were recorded for this clonotype. The DNA for the CDR3 is TGTGCCAGCACCAATAGACAGGGGGCGCGGAACAATGAGCAGTTCTTC. Its translation is CASTNRQGARNNEQFF. The chain employs TRBV12-3 or TRBV12-4 and TRBJ2-1; 10 bases agree with TRBD1. Germline trimming cut 7 bases from V and 5 bases from J; bases unmatched to any gene: 11. This CDR3 is built from 16 residues.

The chain combines TRBV28 with TRBJ2-7; 9 positions match TRBD1. The length of the CDR3 is 14 residues. Losses at the gene ends were 6 bases for V and 2 bases for J; bases not matched to a gene: 5. Germline lookup yields CDR1 MDHEN and CDR2 SYDVKM. Here the CDR3 DNA reads TGTGCCAGCAGAACACAGGGGGCTGCCTACGAGCAGTACTTC. Protein: CASRTQGAAYEQYF.

The V call is TRBV21-1, the J call TRBJ2-1. TRBV21-1 counts as a pseudogene. The CDR3 sequence is 16 residues long. The CDR3 DNA reads TGTGCCAGCGGAATCCGGCTCCACCTACTTGACAATGAGCAGTTCTTC. As protein: CASGIRLHLLDNEQFF.

This clonotype was recorded a few times. The chain is built from TRBV19 and TRBJ2-2, with TRBD2 as a possible D gene (6 bases). There are 16 residues in the CDR3. Germline loops: CDR1 LNHDA, CDR2 SQIVND (reference sequence). The V end lost 5 bases, the J end lost 2 bases, and 15 bases lay between the germline ends. The CDR3 spells CASSPPGRGNTGELFF. The CDR3 coding sequence is TGTGCCAGTAGTCCTCCCGGGCGGGGTAACACCGGGGAGCTGTTTTTT.